The clone carrying this T cell receptor (beta chain) was observed a few times. Its specificity is not known. This sample is part of a study of shared clonotypes between healthy human individuals. Study conclusions and caveats: Incompleteness in sorted-subset sequencing, despite large depth, was shown by rarefaction. There were few donors, and this limited the genetic and exposure-history diversity represented. The generation probabilities recorded for non-shared clonotypes fell below those of clonotypes shared by all four donors.

Deep level was the assay's run setting. Method: immunoSEQ multiplex PCR; TCRdb's copy keeps in-frame clones and lacks some. The sample consists of around 990,000 clones, approximately 80% of them appearing once. Germline CDR1 and CDR2: MNHNS and SASEGT. V lost 6 bases and J lost 1, with 14 bases in between. CDR3 length: 15 amino acids. The chain joins TRBV6-1 to TRBJ2-3; D perhaps matches TRBD2 (5 bases). The specimen sequenced was memory CD4+ T cells from PBMCs. As for subset: CD45RA-negative fraction. The sequence was collected from a man aged 18 to 29 in good health. Some clones in this sample may be carry-over from other donors' samples. In nucleotides, the CDR3 is TGTGCCAGCAGCAACCAAGCGGAGCGCACAGATACGCAGTATTTT. This encodes CASSNQAERTDTQYF.